This entry features one T cell receptor (beta chain) sequence. What it binds is unknown. This specimen comes from a study of cytomegalovirus exposure and HLA in healthy donors. Study details: The use of the same platform for the 90 to 150 validation repertoires and the 600 to 800 first-cohort repertoires was reported by a later analysis. Study-wide points: Through in vitro validation, three CMV-associated chains were shown to be specific for CMV antigens. Investigators reported approximately 150 TCR beta chains as tied to cytomegalovirus. Despite most TCR sequences being rare, some public TCRs occurred in many donors.

Looked up from germline, CDR1 is SGHRS and CDR2 is YFSETQ. Between the trimmed V and J ends, which lost 7 bases and 5 bases, there was a span of 16 bases. The CDR3 consists of 14 residues. The protocol was immunoSEQ multiplex PCR, while the TCRdb copy is restricted to in-frame clones and leaves out a portion. The table has about 110,000 clones, about 92% seen once. Sequenced sample: PBMCs. The receptor comes from a young woman in good health and CMV-seronegative. The chain links TRBV5-1 to TRBJ2-1; the D is unclear. The CDR3 loop reads CASGRDSNNNEQFF. The CDR3 region has the DNA TGCGCCAGCGGCCGAGACTCGAATAACAATGAGCAGTTCTTC.